These T cell receptor beta chains were read from a single sample in a study of T cells after posttransplantation cyclophosphamide. The assay was immunoSEQ multiplex PCR, and TCRdb's table has in-frame clones only and misses some. This sample has tens of thousands of clones; 97% occur once, and the top ten carry about 0.12%. The sample taken for sequencing was naive CD4+ T cells sorted from PBMCs. The receptors here all came from a man between 50 and 59 years old in good health, CMV-negative, and a related stem cell transplant donor. Both conserved end residues are part of each CDR3. A D gene is named only where the DNA matches it firmly. For some rows the clone size is stated as once, few or many, or as a class when expanded; others skip it.

v_call	j_call	d_call	clone_size	cdr3_aa	cdr3_nt
TRBV11-2	TRBJ1-1	NA	NA	CASSSRRELMNTEAFF	TGTGCCAGCAGCTCCCGGAGAGAACTCATGAACACTGAAGCTTTCTTT
TRBV27	TRBJ1-5	TRBD1	once	CASRRGQQNQPQHF	TGTGCCAGCAGGCGGGGACAGCAAAATCAGCCCCAGCATTTT
TRBV15	TRBJ2-7	NA	NA	CATADRSSYEQYF	TGTGCCACGGCGGACAGAAGCTCCTACGAGCAGTACTTC
TRBV7-9	TRBJ2-3	NA	NA	CASTLPKQPPSTDTQYF	TGTGCCAGCACCCTCCCCAAACAGCCCCCTAGCACAGATACGCAGTATTTT
TRBV27	TRBJ2-7	TRBD2	NA	CASGKGLAGPYEQYF	TGTGCCAGCGGAAAAGGACTAGCGGGCCCCTACGAGCAGTACTTC
TRBV6-1	TRBJ1-5	NA	NA	CASSGQRSNQPQHF	TGTGCCAGCAGTGGACAGCGAAGCAATCAGCCCCAGCATTTT
TRBV5-1	TRBJ2-5	TRBD2	NA	CASSLAGTSGMVAETQYF	TGCGCCAGCAGCTTAGCCGGGACTAGCGGGATGGTGGCGGAGACCCAGTACTTC
TRBV18	TRBJ1-1	NA	once	CASSPPAAEAFF	TGTGCCAGCTCACCACCGGCGGCTGAAGCTTTCTTT
TRBV5-1	TRBJ1-2	TRBD1	once	CASSLGDRDYGYTF	TGCGCCAGCAGCTTGGGAGACAGGGACTATGGCTACACCTTC
TRBV2	TRBJ2-1	TRBD2	NA	CASTREGLNEQFF	TGTGCCAGCACACGGGAGGGCCTGAATGAGCAGTTCTTC
TRBV18	TRBJ1-2	NA	NA	CASSPRGGPSYGYTF	TGTGCCAGCTCACCACGGGGGGGCCCTAGCTATGGCTACACCTTC
TRBV7-8	TRBJ1-2	TRBD1	once	CASSLWAGGYGYTF	TGTGCCAGCAGCTTATGGGCAGGGGGCTATGGCTACACCTTC
TRBV5-1	TRBJ2-1	TRBD1	NA	CASNTGESYNEQFF	TGCGCCAGCAATACAGGGGAGTCCTACAATGAGCAGTTCTTC
TRBV27	TRBJ1-2	TRBD1	NA	CASSFRSRTGASF	TGTGCCAGCAGTTTTAGATCTCGGACAGGGGCTTCCTTC
TRBV10-3	TRBJ2-2	TRBD1	few	CAIRDSGTGNTGELFF	TGTGCCATCAGGGACTCCGGGACAGGGAACACCGGGGAGCTGTTTTTT
TRBV18	TRBJ1-5	NA	NA	CASSLGLGLSPQHF	TGTGCCAGCTCACTGGGACTGGGGTTATCGCCCCAGCATTTT
TRBV6-1	TRBJ2-1	TRBD2	once	CASRLAGGNEQFF	TGTGCCAGCAGGCTAGCGGGGGGGAATGAGCAGTTCTTC
TRBV9	TRBJ2-5	TRBD1	NA	CASSMTGRQETQYF	TGTGCCAGCAGCATGACAGGGCGTCAAGAGACCCAGTACTTC
TRBV7-9	TRBJ1-1	NA	NA	CASSWNREAFF	TGTGCCAGCAGCTGGAACAGGGAAGCTTTCTTT
TRBV19	TRBJ1-2	TRBD1	NA	CASSVRDRESGYTF	TGTGCCAGTAGCGTAAGGGACAGGGAATCTGGCTACACCTTC
TRBV5-1	TRBJ1-6	TRBD1	once	CASSLAGQGYAPLHF	TGCGCCAGCAGCTTGGCCGGACAGGGATATGCACCCCTCCACTTT
TRBV6-5	TRBJ2-3	TRBD2	NA	CASSYTLAGGRDTQYF	TGTGCCAGCAGTTACACCCTAGCGGGGGGGCGAGATACGCAGTATTTT
TRBV7-2	TRBJ1-5	NA	once	CASSTLYVAGLWQPQHF	TGTGCCAGCAGCACTCTCTATGTGGCGGGGTTGTGGCAGCCCCAGCATTTT
TRBV19	TRBJ2-5	NA	NA	CASQGLERGQETQYF	TGTGCCAGTCAGGGGTTGGAGCGGGGACAAGAGACCCAGTACTTC
TRBV4-1	TRBJ2-7	TRBD2	NA	CASSQVPLTSGGDYEQYF	TGCGCCAGCAGCCAAGTACCCCTCACTAGCGGGGGGGACTACGAGCAGTACTTC
TRBV5-1	TRBJ2-3	NA	NA	CASSLGSAADTQYF	TGCGCCAGCAGCTTGGGTAGCGCGGCAGATACGCAGTATTTT
TRBV18	TRBJ2-3	NA	NA	CASSYYTTDTQYF	TGTGCCAGCTCCTACTACACCACAGATACGCAGTATTTT
TRBV7-2	TRBJ2-5	NA	NA	CASNQRDNQETQYF	TGTGCCAGCAACCAACGGGACAATCAAGAGACCCAGTACTTC
TRBV18	TRBJ1-4	NA	NA	CASSPAGTRINEKLFF	TGTGCCAGCTCACCCGCCGGGACACGGATTAATGAAAAACTGTTTTTT
TRBV1	TRBJ2-7	NA	NA	CTSSQTGSGKPKEQYF	TGCACCAGCAGCCAAACAGGGTCGGGAAAACCTAAGGAGCAGTACTTC
TRBV7-8	TRBJ1-3	TRBD1	NA	CASSSTVGTGGYSGNTIYF	TGTGCCAGCAGCTCAACAGTAGGGACAGGGGGATATTCTGGAAACACCATATATTTT
TRBV5-8	TRBJ2-1	NA	NA	CASSPITTAYNEQFF	TGTGCCAGCAGCCCGATTACCACGGCCTACAATGAGCAGTTCTTC
TRBV7-3	TRBJ2-4	NA	NA	CASSLSGRGIQYF	TGTGCCAGCAGCTTGTCGGGTAGAGGGATTCAGTACTTC
TRBV9	TRBJ2-1	TRBD2	NA	CASSVSGTVRYNEQFF	TGTGCCAGCAGCGTAAGCGGGACCGTTAGGTACAATGAGCAGTTCTTC
TRBV14	TRBJ2-2	NA	NA	CASSQISAGELFF	TGTGCCAGCAGCCAAATCAGCGCCGGGGAGCTGTTTTTT
TRBV7-3	TRBJ2-1	TRBD2	NA	CASSHTAGYSYNEQFF	TGTGCCAGCAGTCACACAGCGGGGTACTCCTACAATGAGCAGTTCTTC
TRBV7-2	TRBJ1-1	NA	NA	CASSLAAANTEAFF	TGTGCCAGCAGCTTAGCGGCCGCGAACACTGAAGCTTTCTTT
TRBV19	TRBJ1-2	TRBD1	once	CASSPTGELSGYTF	TGTGCCAGTAGTCCCACAGGGGAGCTCTCTGGCTACACCTTC
TRBV18	TRBJ2-1	TRBD2	NA	CASSPGLAGVQNEQFF	TGTGCCAGCTCACCCGGACTAGCGGGAGTTCAGAATGAGCAGTTCTTC
TRBV7-2	TRBJ2-4	TRBD1	NA	CASSGTAAKNIQYF	TGTGCCAGCAGCGGGACAGCAGCCAAAAACATTCAGTACTTC
TRBV19	TRBJ1-1	NA	NA	CASSDRTPLWGTEAFF	TGTGCCAGTAGTGACAGGACTCCACTATGGGGCACTGAAGCTTTCTTT
TRBV5-4	TRBJ2-3	NA	NA	CASSLVQKGAQYF	TGTGCCAGCAGCTTGGTTCAAAAAGGGGCGCAGTATTTT
TRBV6-5	TRBJ2-5	NA	NA	CASSLTYRSDETQYF	TGTGCCAGCAGCCTTACCTACAGGTCCGATGAGACCCAGTACTTC
TRBV7-2	TRBJ1-2	NA	NA	CASSLTRTDNYGYTF	TGTGCCAGCAGCTTAACCAGGACAGATAACTATGGCTACACCTTC
TRBV18	TRBJ1-3	NA	NA	CASSPGQTSGNTIYF	TGTGCCAGCTCACCAGGACAAACCTCTGGAAACACCATATATTTT